The TCR beta chain described here comes from a study of CD8 T cells in ankylosing spondylitis. TCRdb independently ran MiXCR on the 5' RACE reads; one entry per CDR3 protein. The profile shows 120,000 or so distinct CDR3 sequences, approximately 15% of them singletons. This clonotype was found many times. Its antigen is still unknown. Findings and limits, study-wide: There were earlier reports of some motif variants in reactive arthritis synovial fluid and blood. Significant enrichment of disease-linked clones was reportedly seen in matched ankylosing spondylitis synovial fluid.

This receptor was taken from a female donor with ankylosing spondylitis or in good health (not recorded which). Sequencing used blood, either unsorted or a sorted T cell fraction (not recorded which).

The CDR3 region is CASSAVTGKTEAFF. The DNA of the CDR3 is TGTGCCAGCAGTGCCGTTACAGGGAAGACTGAAGCTTTCTTT. The chain couples TRBV25-1 to TRBJ1-1, with a possible D match to TRBD1 (6 bases). The CDR3 extends over 14 amino acids. Deletions cut 4 bases from V and 5 bases from J, with 14 bases between. CDR1 is MGHDK and CDR2 is SYGVNS in the germline V gene. Looking up the rest from reference TRBV25-1 and TRBJ1-1 gives the full variable domain: EADIYQTPRYLVIGTGKKITLECSQTMGHDKMYWYQQDPGMELHLIHYSYGVNSTEKGDLSSESTVSRIRTEHFPLTLESARPSHTSQYLCASSAVTGKTEAFFGQGTRLTVV.